This TCR beta chain appears in the sequencing data of a study of tumor-infiltrating lymphocytes in primary liver carcinoma. Study context: Ranging in age from 30 to 69 years, the patients were men and women. Lesions, classed as T1-T3 N0M0, spanned roughly 4 to 10 cm across.

For each extraction, RNA and DNA were obtained together from about 20-30 mg of unsorted bulk tissue. CDR3 length: 14 amino acids. Per the germline V gene, CDR1 is MGHRA and CDR2 is YSYEKL. Trimming took off 2 bases at V and 5 bases at J, with 10 bases between the two ends. Reverse transcription of about 0.5 ug total RNA with a constant-region primer produced TCR beta cDNA. TCR beta libraries came from three nested multiplex PCR rounds using slightly modified ARM-PCR. Rounds one and two of PCR, each of 10 cycles, were primed with TRBV1-TRBV30 forward primers and a C-beta reverse primer. TCRdb fed the multiplex PCR reads into MiXCR, producing one record per CDR3 protein. The profile shows approximately 40,000 distinct CDR3 sequences, 73% of them singletons. This clonotype is categorized as medium-sized.

This chain joins TRBV4-1 and TRBJ2-1; D not resolved. The source material was liver tumor tissue from sampling region 2. Subset reported: tumor region T2, inferior pole. The receptor was isolated from a man between 35 and 55 years old with primary liver carcinoma and hepatitis B virus infection. DNA for the CDR3: TGCGCCAGCAGCCAAAAGTCCCAGAACAATGAGCAGTTCTTC. Translation gives CASSQKSQNNEQFF.